The 10 T cell receptor beta chains given below trace back to one sample, sequenced in a study of T cells in Graves' hyperthyroidism and ophthalmopathy. Researchers took RNA transcripts and amplified the TCR beta CDR3 regions from them. First-round RT-PCR with HTBI primers amplified the TCR CDR3 region. MiXCR was run by TCRdb on the multiplex PCR reads, yielding one entry per CDR3 protein. This table holds hundreds of thousands of distinct CDR3 sequences, around 15% found once. Sequenced material: blood. Every receptor here comes from a woman aged 18-29 years with Graves' hyperthyroidism.

This clonotype was recorded at least ten times. The genes are TRBV18 and TRBJ2-5; a possible D gene is TRBD1 (6 bases). Trimming took 0 bases from V and 7 from J, leaving 12 bases between them. Germline CDR1 is KGHSH and CDR2 is LQKENI. The CDR3 has 14 residues. Here the CDR3 DNA reads TGTGCCAGCTCACCACCTACAGGGCAGGTGACCCAGTACTTC. It encodes CASSPPTGQVTQYF.

This clonotype has at least ten counts. This chain uses TRBV18 with TRBJ1-1; tentative D call: TRBD1 (6 bases). The CDR3 length is 14 residues. V lost 4 bases and J 1 base, leaving 10 bases between the germline ends. Germline V lookup: CDR1 KGHSH, CDR2 LQKENI. The DNA of the CDR3 is TGTGCCAGCTCACAGACAGGCGGGAACACTGAAGCTTTCTTT. Amino acids: CASSQTGGNTEAFF. Supplemented by reference TRBV18 and TRBJ1-1, the full variable domain reads NAGVMQNPRHLVRRRGQEARLRCSPMKGHSHVYWYRQLPEEGLKFMVYLQKENIIDESGMPKERFSAEFPKEGPSILRIQQVVRGDSAAYFCASSQTGGNTEAFFGQGTRLTVV.

The sample holds a few counts of this clonotype. The chain joins TRBV29-1 to TRBJ1-1, with D uncertain. The germline V and J ends were trimmed by 2 bases and 1 base, with 8 bases remaining between them. The germline CDR1 and CDR2 sequences are SQVTM and ANQGSEA. CDR3 length equals 13 residues. Written as DNA, the CDR3 is TGCAGCGTTGAACCGGAGGGGAACACTGAAGCTTTCTTT. Its protein is CSVEPEGNTEAFF.

Ten or more counts support this clonotype. Here the CDR3 DNA reads TGTGCCAGCAGTTTATACTGGGGGCTTGAGGAGACCCAGTACTTC. It is translated as CASSLYWGLEETQYF. The chain carries TRBV28 and TRBJ2-5; possibly TRBD1 for D (6 bases). Trimming took 1 base from V and 5 from J, leaving 14 bases between them. Germline CDR1 and CDR2: MDHEN and SYDVKM. The CDR3 spans 15 residues. Variable domain in full (rest from reference TRBV28 and TRBJ2-5): DVKVTQSSRYLVKRTGEKVFLECVQDMDHENMFWYRQDPGLGLRLIYFSYDVKMKEKGDIPEGYSVSREKKERFSLILESASTNQTSMYLCASSLYWGLEETQYFGPGTRLLVL.

This clonotype was seen a handful of times. The V gene is TRBV12-3 or TRBV12-4, the J gene TRBJ2-7, with D possibly being TRBD2 (6 bases). The CDR3 totals 12 residues. V gave up 10 bases and J gave up 0 bases, with 10 bases separating them. The CDR3 spells CATGTFSYEQYF. The DNA for the CDR3 is TGTGCCACCGGGACTTTCTCCTACGAGCAGTACTTC.

This clonotype showed up just a few times. The chain recombines TRBV28 with TRBJ2-7, with D possibly being TRBD2 (5 bases). Germline CDR1 MDHEN, CDR2 SYDVKM. There are 12 residues in the CDR3. V was trimmed by 6 bases and J by 6 bases, leaving 12 bases between them. The CDR3 is CASRPTSGEQYF. CDR3 sequence (DNA): TGTGCCAGCAGGCCCACGAGCGGCGAGCAGTACTTC.

In this sample, this clonotype turned up many times. The V and J genes are TRBV30 and TRBJ2-7, with D hard to call. The V end was cut by 2 bases, the J end by 6 bases, with 11 bases between. The CDR3 contains 12 residues. From germline, CDR1 is GTSNPN and CDR2 SVGIG (reference sequence). The chain's CDR3 is CAWSRPTGEQYF. CDR3 coding DNA: TGTGCCTGGAGTAGACCTACGGGCGAGCAGTACTTC.

The rearrangement links TRBV7-3 to TRBJ1-2; weak D call: TRBD1 (5 bases). V lost 4 bases and J lost 8, with 20 bases in between. This CDR3 is built from 15 residues. From germline, CDR1 is SGHTA and CDR2 FQGTGA. The CDR3 loop is CASSCQRGPSGGYTF. The CDR3 DNA reads as TGTGCCAGCAGCTGCCAACGGGGCCCCAGCGGGGGCTACACCTTC.

This clonotype appeared many times. The V and J genes are TRBV13 and TRBJ1-1, with D hard to call. Looked up from germline, CDR1 is PRHDT and CDR2 is FYEKMQ (reference sequence). The CDR3 totals 16 residues. Trimming cost V 3 bases and J 4 bases, with 18 bases left between them. CDR3 in DNA: TGTGCCAGCAGCTTTCGAGGAGGTCGGGGTGTCACTGAAGCTTTCTTT. It codes for CASSFRGGRGVTEAFF.

The V call is TRBV7-9, the J call TRBJ1-5; D not resolved. CDR3 length: 15 amino acids. Germline loops: CDR1 SEHNR, CDR2 FQNEAQ (reference sequence). Trimming pared 6 bases from V and 7 bases from J, leaving 19 bases between. The CDR3 bases are TGTGCCAGCAGTCGCGGCACGGGAGGAGACCAGCCCCAGCATTTT. Translated, it gives CASSRGTGGDQPQHF.